This T cell receptor (beta chain) comes out of a study of technical replicates of blood from a few donors. This CDR3 has 14 amino acids. Trimming left V 1 base short and J 0 bases short, with 6 bases between. CDR1 is SGHVS and CDR2 is FQNEAQ in the germline V gene. Clones were read by immunoSEQ multiplex PCR, and TCRdb kept only the in-frame ones, dropping some. The sample has about 97,000 clones; approximately 96% are singletons. This sequence originates from a human donor in good health. The specimen sequenced was T cells isolated from PBMCs. V gene TRBV7-8 combines with J gene TRBJ1-2; D unclear. CDR3 region: CASSLGSANYGYTF. The DNA for the CDR3 is TGTGCCAGCAGCTTAGGATCAGCTAACTATGGCTACACCTTC.